This entry is about one T cell receptor (beta chain). The sample originates from a study of blood T cell repertoires in COVID-19. Study summary: Sample material is recorded as cDNA or gDNA derived from T cells, B-cell-depleted T cells, or PBMCs.

J was trimmed by 1 base and V by 5 bases; bases with no gene match: 9. This CDR3 spans 17 amino acids. Per the germline V gene, CDR1 is SEHNR and CDR2 is FQNEAQ (reference sequence). Generated by immunoSEQ multiplex PCR, the TCRdb table keeps only in-frame clones and is missing some. The sample yields 150,000 to 200,000 clones, 85% seen once. The chain carries TRBV7-9 and TRBJ2-2; 8 bases align to TRBD1. The source is a man aged 55 to 70 with COVID-19, enrolled during active disease. The specimen sequenced was peripheral blood. CDR3 amino acids: CASSVPPGTGNTGELFF. In DNA form, the CDR3 reads TGTGCCAGCAGCGTTCCCCCCGGGACAGGGAACACCGGGGAGCTGTTTTTT.